This is a list of T cell receptor beta chains from one sample in a study of shared clonotypes between healthy human individuals. The protocol was immunoSEQ multiplex PCR, while the TCRdb copy is restricted to in-frame clones and leaves out a portion. The table lists about 600,000 clones, around 97% of them singletons. Sequenced material: naive CD4+ T cells sorted from blood. The receptors shown here come from a woman in her 30s in good health. Each CDR3 is given with its conserved first and last residue. The D gene is left open where the match is weak. Clone size appears in some rows only: once, few, many, or a class for an expanded clone.

CDR3aa,CDR3nt,abundance,v_gene,j_gene,d_gene
CASSLTAGTGELFF,TGTGCCAGCAGCTTAACAGCAGGGACCGGGGAGCTGTTTTTT,-,TRBV7-2,TRBJ2-2,-
CASSLSGPYEQYF,TGTGCCAGCAGCTTAAGCGGACCCTACGAGCAGTACTTC,-,TRBV7-9,TRBJ2-7,-
CADGGGTTDTQYF,TGCGCAGACGGCGGGGGCACCACAGATACGCAGTATTTT,-,TRBV2,TRBJ2-3,-
CASSFLSRANTEAFF,TGTGCCAGCAGTTTCCTATCCAGGGCGAACACTGAAGCTTTCTTT,-,TRBV27,TRBJ1-1,-
CASRDRTGRDTQYF,TGTGCCAGCAGAGATAGGACAGGGAGAGATACGCAGTATTTT,-,TRBV2,TRBJ2-3,TRBD1
CATSPQRRVLGDTQYF,TGTGCCACCAGCCCCCAGAGGCGGGTCCTAGGAGATACGCAGTATTTT,-,TRBV15,TRBJ2-3,-
CASSEQGSNQPQHF,TGTGCCAGCAGTGAACAGGGCAGCAATCAGCCCCAGCATTTT,once,TRBV2,TRBJ1-5,-
CASSPLGRGRRYEQYF,TGCGCCAGCAGCCCCCTCGGGAGGGGCAGACGGTACGAGCAGTACTTC,-,TRBV4-1,TRBJ2-7,TRBD2
CAISESTGTGELFF,TGTGCCATCAGTGAGTCGACAGGGACCGGGGAGCTGTTTTTT,-,TRBV10-3,TRBJ2-2,TRBD1
CASSQPEGLAGYNEQFF,TGTGCCAGCAGCCAACCGGAGGGACTAGCGGGGTACAATGAGCAGTTCTTC,-,TRBV9,TRBJ2-1,TRBD2
CASSPTPPFWVREQFF,TGTGCCAGCAGTCCCACACCGCCCTTTTGGGTTCGTGAGCAGTTCTTC,once,TRBV28,TRBJ2-1,-
CASSLGSSNYGYTF,TGCGCCAGCAGCTTGGGCAGCTCTAACTATGGCTACACCTTC,-,TRBV5-1,TRBJ1-2,-
CASSLWTRGRKTSSTDTQYF,TGCGCCAGCAGCTTATGGACCCGGGGCAGAAAAACTTCTAGCACAGATACGCAGTATTTT,-,TRBV5-1,TRBJ2-3,-
CASSLVEADGEFTQYF,TGTGCCAGCAGCTTAGTCGAGGCCGACGGAGAGTTTACGCAGTATTTT,-,TRBV13,TRBJ2-3,-
CASRPHDPGYTYEQYF,TGTGCCAGCAGACCTCATGATCCAGGGTACACCTACGAGCAGTACTTC,-,TRBV27,TRBJ2-7,-
CASSLEGTGGQYF,TGTGCCAGCAGCCTGGAGGGCACCGGAGGGCAGTACTTC,-,TRBV7-9,TRBJ2-7,-
CATQRGNRMNTEAFF,TGTGCCACGCAACGGGGAAATAGGATGAACACTGAAGCTTTCTTT,-,TRBV19,TRBJ1-1,-
CASSLRTGDEKLFF,TGTGCCAGCAGTTTAAGGACAGGGGATGAAAAACTGTTTTTT,-,TRBV27,TRBJ1-4,TRBD1
CASSHFGTGVIGYQETQYF,TGTGCCAGCAGCCACTTCGGGACAGGGGTAATCGGGTACCAAGAGACCCAGTACTTC,-,TRBV7-9,TRBJ2-5,TRBD1
CASSLGGTGLYEQYF,TGTGCCAGCAGCTTGGGGGGCACAGGTCTCTACGAGCAGTACTTC,-,TRBV4-2,TRBJ2-7,-
CASMVGRLNTEAFF,TGTGCCAGTATGGTTGGAAGACTGAACACTGAAGCTTTCTTT,-,TRBV19,TRBJ1-1,-
CASRQNTGELFF,TGTGCCAGCAGACAGAACACCGGGGAGCTGTTTTTT,few,TRBV7-7,TRBJ2-2,-
CASSRQGAPLDTEAFF,TGTGCCAGCAGCCGACAGGGCGCCCCCCTGGACACTGAAGCTTTCTTT,-,TRBV7-2,TRBJ1-1,TRBD1
CSVGTDLTYEQYF,TGCAGCGTTGGAACAGACTTGACCTACGAGCAGTACTTC,-,TRBV29-1,TRBJ2-7,-
CASSLRRYRLGTGELFF,TGTGCCAGCAGTTTAAGACGGTACCGTCTTGGCACCGGGGAGCTGTTTTTT,-,TRBV28,TRBJ2-2,-
CASSLDLRGYYEQYF,TGTGCCAGCAGCTTAGATCTCAGGGGGTACTACGAGCAGTACTTC,-,TRBV11-2,TRBJ2-7,TRBD1
CAWSGGLVDTQYF,TGTGCCTGGAGTGGGGGACTAGTGGATACGCAGTATTTT,-,TRBV30,TRBJ2-3,TRBD2
CASSFLAGKDEQYF,TGCGCCAGCAGCTTCCTGGCAGGGAAGGACGAGCAGTACTTC,-,TRBV5-1,TRBJ2-7,-
CASTTTSGRYEQYF,TGTGCCAGCACCACGACTAGCGGGAGATACGAGCAGTACTTC,-,TRBV2,TRBJ2-7,TRBD2
CATSRDHSQREDTDTQYF,TGTGCCACCAGCAGAGACCATTCCCAGCGGGAGGACACAGATACGCAGTATTTT,once,TRBV15,TRBJ2-3,TRBD2
CASSLGYPNYGYTF,TGTGCCAGCAGCCTTGGATACCCTAACTATGGCTACACCTTC,-,TRBV11-2,TRBJ1-2,-
CASSVGTTYGYTF,TGTGCCAGCAGCGTCGGGACAACTTATGGCTACACCTTC,-,TRBV9,TRBJ1-2,-
CASSSGLAGRSYNEQFF,TGTGCCAGCAGCTCAGGACTAGCGGGAAGATCCTACAATGAGCAGTTCTTC,-,TRBV7-8,TRBJ2-1,TRBD2
CASNTLGFVNEQFF,TGTGCCAGCAACACTTTGGGGTTCGTAAATGAGCAGTTCTTC,-,TRBV27,TRBJ2-1,-
CASRNQGVSNEKLFF,TGTGCCAGCAGGAACCAGGGGGTCTCTAATGAAAAACTGTTTTTT,-,TRBV2,TRBJ1-4,TRBD1
CASSLWAGVANEQFF,TGCGCCAGCAGCTTATGGGCGGGAGTGGCAAATGAGCAGTTCTTC,-,TRBV5-1,TRBJ2-1,TRBD2
CASRADSGANVLTF,TGTGCCAGCAGGGCGGACTCTGGGGCCAACGTCCTGACTTTC,-,TRBV28,TRBJ2-6,-
CASSGGSTGGAGELFF,TGTGCCAGCAGCGGGGGCTCCACAGGAGGGGCCGGGGAGCTGTTTTTT,once,TRBV11-1,TRBJ2-2,-
CASSVVAGAEAFF,TGTGCCAGCAGCGTAGTTGCCGGGGCTGAAGCTTTCTTT,once,TRBV9,TRBJ1-1,-
CASSQAGAGGTVETQYF,TGCGCCAGCAGTCAAGCAGGGGCAGGGGGAACCGTGGAGACCCAGTACTTC,-,TRBV4-1,TRBJ2-5,TRBD1
CASSLWQGSSFF,TGTGCCAGCAGTTTATGGCAGGGGAGCTCTTTCTTT,-,TRBV28,TRBJ1-1,-
CASSRNSGRETGELFF,TGTGCCAGTAGTAGAAATAGCGGGAGAGAGACCGGGGAGCTGTTTTTT,-,TRBV19,TRBJ2-2,TRBD2
CASSYEAGLTYEQYF,TGTGCCAGCAGTTACGAGGCGGGACTCACCTACGAGCAGTACTTC,-,TRBV6-5,TRBJ2-7,-
CASRGQTHTEAFF,TGTGCCAGCAGGGGACAGACTCACACTGAAGCTTTCTTT,-,TRBV28,TRBJ1-1,TRBD1
CASRKDGTYEQYF,TGTGCCAGCAGAAAGGACGGCACCTACGAGCAGTACTTC,-,TRBV2,TRBJ2-7,-
CASSLSGGGNQPQHF,TGTGCCAGCAGCCTCTCAGGGGGCGGGAATCAGCCCCAGCATTTT,-,TRBV7-2,TRBJ1-5,TRBD1
CASSWDGYMNTEAFF,TGCGCCAGCAGCTGGGACGGATACATGAACACTGAAGCTTTCTTT,-,TRBV5-1,TRBJ1-1,-
CASSTALSGGQNEQFF,TGTGCCAGCAGCACGGCCCTCAGCGGGGGCCAGAATGAGCAGTTCTTC,-,TRBV5-4,TRBJ2-1,TRBD2
CASSAQESGETQYF,TGTGCCAGTAGTGCCCAGGAATCCGGGGAGACCCAGTACTTC,-,TRBV19,TRBJ2-5,-
CASSLNSGRALNEQFF,TGTGCCAGCAGCTTAAATAGCGGGAGGGCCCTCAATGAGCAGTTCTTC,once,TRBV6-4,TRBJ2-1,TRBD2
CASSLKGGTSGMSEQYF,TGTGCCAGCAGCTTAAAAGGGGGGACTAGCGGGATGAGCGAGCAGTACTTC,-,TRBV9,TRBJ2-7,TRBD2
CAFLAGGGYEQYF,TGTGCCTTCCTAGCGGGAGGAGGCTACGAGCAGTACTTC,-,TRBV30,TRBJ2-7,TRBD2
CASRYGQGETQYF,TGTGCCAGCAGGTACGGGCAGGGGGAGACCCAGTACTTC,-,TRBV28,TRBJ2-5,-
CATSRERLAGGYNEQFF,TGTGCCACCAGCAGAGAGCGACTAGCGGGAGGTTACAATGAGCAGTTCTTC,-,TRBV15,TRBJ2-1,TRBD2
CASSLGLAGGDTQYF,TGTGCCAGCAGCTTAGGACTAGCGGGAGGAGATACGCAGTATTTT,-,TRBV11-2,TRBJ2-3,TRBD2
CASSGQDGLSTDTQYF,TGCGCCAGCAGTGGACAAGACGGGCTAAGCACAGATACGCAGTATTTT,-,TRBV10-2,TRBJ2-3,-
CASSSSGTYEQYF,TGTGCCAGCAGTTCAAGCGGGACGTACGAGCAGTACTTC,-,TRBV27,TRBJ2-7,TRBD2